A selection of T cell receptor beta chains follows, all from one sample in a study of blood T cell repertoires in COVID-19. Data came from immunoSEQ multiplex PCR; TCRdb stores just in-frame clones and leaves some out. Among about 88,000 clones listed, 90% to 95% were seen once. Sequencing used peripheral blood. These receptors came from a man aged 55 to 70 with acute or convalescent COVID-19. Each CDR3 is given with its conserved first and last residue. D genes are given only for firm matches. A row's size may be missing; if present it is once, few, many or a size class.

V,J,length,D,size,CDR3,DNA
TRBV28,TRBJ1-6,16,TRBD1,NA,CASRSQGLAYNSPLHF,TGTGCCAGCAGGTCACAGGGGCTCGCCTATAATTCACCCCTCCACTTT
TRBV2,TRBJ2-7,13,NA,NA,CASSEVRDGEQYF,TGTGCCAGCAGTGAAGTCAGGGATGGAGAGCAGTACTTC
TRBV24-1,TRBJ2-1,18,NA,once,CATSETSYFGQTYNEQFF,TGTGCCACCAGTGAAACCTCGTACTTTGGACAGACCTACAATGAGCAGTTCTTC
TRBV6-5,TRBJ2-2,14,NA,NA,CASQDNLGAGELFF,TGTGCCAGCCAGGACAACCTGGGCGCCGGGGAGCTGTTTTTT
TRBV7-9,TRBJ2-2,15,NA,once,CASSLGQRNTGELFF,TGTGCCAGCAGCTTAGGCCAGCGGAACACCGGGGAGCTGTTTTTT
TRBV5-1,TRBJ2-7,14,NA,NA,CASSTPEAKAEQYF,TGCGCCAGCAGCACCCCCGAGGCGAAGGCGGAGCAGTACTTC
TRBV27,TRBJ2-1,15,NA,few,CASSFEGGQLQWQFF,TGTGCCAGCAGTTTTGAGGGTGGCCAACTACAGTGGCAGTTCTTC
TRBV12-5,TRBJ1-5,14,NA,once,CASGPGGSNQPQHF,TGTGCTAGTGGTCCGGGGGGCAGCAATCAGCCCCAGCATTTT
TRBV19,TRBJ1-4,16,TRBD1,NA,CASSPSGTGINEKLFF,TGTGCCAGTAGTCCCTCGGGGACAGGGATTAATGAAAAACTGTTTTTT
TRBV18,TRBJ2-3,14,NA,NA,CASSLATSTDTQYF,TGTGCCAGCTCACTAGCGACTAGCACAGATACGCAGTATTTT
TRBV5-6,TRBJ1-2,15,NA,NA,CASSLSGDRSYGYTF,TGTGCCAGCAGCTTGAGTGGCGACAGAAGCTATGGCTACACCTTC
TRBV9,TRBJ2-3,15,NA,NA,CASSVVGVNTDTQYF,TGTGCCAGCAGCGTAGTAGGGGTGAACACAGATACGCAGTATTTT
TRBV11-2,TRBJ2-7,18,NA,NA,CASSRDDNWGVDAYEQYF,TGTGCCAGCAGCCGCGATGACAATTGGGGAGTAGACGCATACGAGCAGTACTTC
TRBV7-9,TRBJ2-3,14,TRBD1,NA,CASSPDRGTDTQYF,TGTGCCAGCAGCCCGGACAGGGGTACAGATACGCAGTATTTT
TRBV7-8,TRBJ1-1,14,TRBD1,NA,CASSVDRVGTEAFF,TGTGCCAGCAGCGTGGACAGGGTGGGCACTGAAGCTTTCTTT
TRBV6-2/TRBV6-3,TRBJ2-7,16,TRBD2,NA,CASSYSSTSGRASKYF,TGTGCCAGCAGTTACTCGTCAACTAGCGGGAGGGCCTCGAAGTACTTC
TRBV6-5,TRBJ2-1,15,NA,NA,CASRNRDSHYNEQFF,TGTGCCAGCCGGAACCGGGACTCCCACTACAATGAGCAGTTCTTC
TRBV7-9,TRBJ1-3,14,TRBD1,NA,CASQGQGVGNTIYF,TGTGCCAGCCAGGGACAGGGAGTCGGAAACACCATATATTTT
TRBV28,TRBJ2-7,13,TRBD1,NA,CASRQGHSYEQYF,TGTGCCAGCAGACAGGGGCACAGCTACGAGCAGTACTTC
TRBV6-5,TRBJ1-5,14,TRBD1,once,CASSHRGPNQPQHF,TGTGCCAGCAGTCACAGGGGCCCGAATCAGCCCCAGCATTTT
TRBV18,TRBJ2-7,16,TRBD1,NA,CASSPPQGQGHYEQYF,TGTGCCAGCTCACCACCCCAGGGACAGGGACACTACGAGCAGTACTTC
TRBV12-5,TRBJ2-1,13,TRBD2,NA,CASGRDREVEQFF,TGTGCTAGTGGCCGCGACCGGGAGGTGGAGCAGTTCTTC